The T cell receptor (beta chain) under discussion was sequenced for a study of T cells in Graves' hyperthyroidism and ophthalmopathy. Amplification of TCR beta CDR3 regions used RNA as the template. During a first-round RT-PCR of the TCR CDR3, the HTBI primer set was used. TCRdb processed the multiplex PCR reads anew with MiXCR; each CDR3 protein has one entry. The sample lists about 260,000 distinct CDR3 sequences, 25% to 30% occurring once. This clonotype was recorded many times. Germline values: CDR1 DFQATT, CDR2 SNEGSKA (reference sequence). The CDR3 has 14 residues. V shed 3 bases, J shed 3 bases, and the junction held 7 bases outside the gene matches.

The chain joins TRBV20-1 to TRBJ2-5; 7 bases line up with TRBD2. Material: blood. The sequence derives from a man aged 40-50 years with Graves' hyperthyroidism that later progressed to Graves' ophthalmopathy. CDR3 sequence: CSASRNSGEETQYF. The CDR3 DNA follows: TGCAGTGCTAGTCGCAACAGCGGGGAAGAGACCCAGTACTTC.